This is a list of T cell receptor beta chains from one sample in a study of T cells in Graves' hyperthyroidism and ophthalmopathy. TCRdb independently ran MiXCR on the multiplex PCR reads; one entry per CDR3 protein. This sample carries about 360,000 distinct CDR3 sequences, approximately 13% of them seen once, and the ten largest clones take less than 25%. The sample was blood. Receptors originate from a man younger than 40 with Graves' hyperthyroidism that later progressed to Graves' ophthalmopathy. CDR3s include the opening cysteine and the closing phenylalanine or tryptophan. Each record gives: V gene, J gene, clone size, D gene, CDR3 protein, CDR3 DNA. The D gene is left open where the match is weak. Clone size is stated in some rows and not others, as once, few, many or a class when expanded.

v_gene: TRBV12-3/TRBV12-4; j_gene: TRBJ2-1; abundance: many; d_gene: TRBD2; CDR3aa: CASQLAGGPNEQFF; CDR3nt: TGTGCCAGCCAACTAGCGGGGGGGCCAAATGAGCAGTTCTTC
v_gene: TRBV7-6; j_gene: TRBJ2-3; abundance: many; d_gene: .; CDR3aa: CASSLEAGTDTQYF; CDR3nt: TGTGCCAGCAGCTTAGAGGCTGGCACAGATACGCAGTATTTT
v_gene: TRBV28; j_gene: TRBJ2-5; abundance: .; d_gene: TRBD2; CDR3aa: CASSLSLAAEETQYF; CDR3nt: TGTGCCAGCAGTTTAAGTCTAGCGGCCGAAGAGACCCAGTACTTC
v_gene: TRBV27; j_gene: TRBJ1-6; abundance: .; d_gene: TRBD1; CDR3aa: CASSLGQGQSPLHF; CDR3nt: TGTGCCAGCAGCCTTGGACAGGGTCAATCACCCCTCCACTTT
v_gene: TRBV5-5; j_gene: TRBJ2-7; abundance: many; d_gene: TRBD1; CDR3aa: CASSVGQGNSYEQYF; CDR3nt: TGTGCCAGCAGCGTGGGACAGGGCAACTCCTACGAGCAGTACTTC
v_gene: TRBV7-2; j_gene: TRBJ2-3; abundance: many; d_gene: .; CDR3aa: CASSLWGGRSSTDTQYF; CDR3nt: TGTGCCAGCAGCTTATGGGGTGGGCGGAGTAGCACAGATACGCAGTATTTT
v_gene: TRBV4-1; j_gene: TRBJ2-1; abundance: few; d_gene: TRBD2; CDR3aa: CASSLRLAQTYNEQFF; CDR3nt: TGCGCCAGCAGCCTCCGACTAGCCCAGACCTACAATGAGCAGTTCTTC
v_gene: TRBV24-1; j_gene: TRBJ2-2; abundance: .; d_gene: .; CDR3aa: CATSDFQGSNTGELFF; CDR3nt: TGTGCCACCAGTGATTTTCAGGGGTCGAACACCGGGGAGCTGTTTTTT
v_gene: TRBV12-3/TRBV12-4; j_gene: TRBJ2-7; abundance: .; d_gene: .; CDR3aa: CASSWGQNEQYF; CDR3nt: TGTGCCAGCAGTTGGGGGCAGAACGAGCAGTACTTC
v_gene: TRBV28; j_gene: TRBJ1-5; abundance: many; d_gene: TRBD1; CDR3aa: CASSQGSGGEQPQHF; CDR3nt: TGTGCCAGCAGCCAAGGGTCAGGGGGCGAACAGCCCCAGCATTTT
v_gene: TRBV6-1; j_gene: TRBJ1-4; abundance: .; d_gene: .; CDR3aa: CASSRTGTLNEKLFF; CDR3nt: TGTGCCAGCAGTCGAACCGGGACCTTAAATGAAAAACTGTTTTTT
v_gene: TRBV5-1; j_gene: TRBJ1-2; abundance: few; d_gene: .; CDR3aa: CASSSGEIYGYTF; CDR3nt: TGCGCCAGCAGCTCAGGGGAGATTTATGGCTACACCTTC
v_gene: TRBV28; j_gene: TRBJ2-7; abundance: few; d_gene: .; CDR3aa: CASRGGTATYEQYF; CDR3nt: TGTGCCAGCAGGGGTGGGACGGCAACCTACGAGCAGTACTTC
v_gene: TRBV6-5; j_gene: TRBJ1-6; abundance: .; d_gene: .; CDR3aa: CASSTDSSYNSPLHF; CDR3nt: TGTGCCAGCAGTACCGACAGCTCCTATAATTCACCCCTCCACTTT
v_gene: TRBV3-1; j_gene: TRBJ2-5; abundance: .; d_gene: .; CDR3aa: CASSWDTLEETQYF; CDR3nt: TGTGCCAGCAGCTGGGATACCCTCGAAGAGACCCAGTACTTC
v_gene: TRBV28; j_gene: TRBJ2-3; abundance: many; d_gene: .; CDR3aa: CASSWGRDTQYF; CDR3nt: TGTGCCAGCAGTTGGGGGAGAGATACGCAGTATTTT
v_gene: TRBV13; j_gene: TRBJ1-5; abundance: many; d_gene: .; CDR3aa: CASSLQGSRQPQHF; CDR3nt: TGTGCCAGCAGCCTACAGGGCTCCCGGCAGCCCCAGCATTTT
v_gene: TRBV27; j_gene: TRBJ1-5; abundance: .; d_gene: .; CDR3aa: CASSLSAGSYNNQPQHF; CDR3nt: TGTGCCAGCAGTTTATCTGCGGGATCGTATAACAATCAGCCCCAGCATTTT
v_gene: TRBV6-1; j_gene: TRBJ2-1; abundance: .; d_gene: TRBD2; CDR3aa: CASSLGTSGAYNEQFF; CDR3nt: TGTGCCAGCAGTTTGGGGACTAGCGGGGCCTACAATGAGCAGTTCTTC
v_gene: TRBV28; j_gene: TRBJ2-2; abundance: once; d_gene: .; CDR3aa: CASSFDPTGELFF; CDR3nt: TGTGCCAGCAGCTTCGACCCGACCGGGGAGCTGTTTTTT
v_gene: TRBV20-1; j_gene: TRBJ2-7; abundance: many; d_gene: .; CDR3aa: CSARDLGRLYEQYF; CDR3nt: TGCAGTGCTAGAGATTTGGGCAGGTTGTACGAGCAGTACTTC
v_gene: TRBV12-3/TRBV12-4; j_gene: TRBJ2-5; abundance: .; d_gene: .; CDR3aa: CASSLSGLQETQYF; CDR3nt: TGTGCCAGCAGTTTATCGGGACTCCAAGAGACCCAGTACTTC
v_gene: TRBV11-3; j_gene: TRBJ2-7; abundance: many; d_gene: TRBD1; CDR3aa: CASSSRDRPPYEQYF; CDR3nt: TGTGCCAGCAGCTCGCGGGACAGGCCCCCCTACGAGCAGTACTTC
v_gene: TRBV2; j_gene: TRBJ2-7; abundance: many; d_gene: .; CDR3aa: CASSDFGEQYF; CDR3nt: TGTGCCAGCAGTGATTTTGGCGAGCAGTACTTC
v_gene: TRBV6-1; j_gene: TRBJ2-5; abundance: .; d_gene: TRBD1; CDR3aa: CASTRDRGQETQYF; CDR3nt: TGTGCCAGCACCCGGGACAGGGGGCAAGAGACCCAGTACTTC
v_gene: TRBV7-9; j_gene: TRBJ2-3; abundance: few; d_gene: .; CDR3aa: CASSHRDSEITDTQYF; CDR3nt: TGTGCCAGCAGCCACCGCGACAGCGAAATCACAGATACGCAGTATTTT
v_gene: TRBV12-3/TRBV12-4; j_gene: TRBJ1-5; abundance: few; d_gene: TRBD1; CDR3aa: CASSPSGTDSNQPQHF; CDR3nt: TGTGCCAGCAGTCCCAGTGGGACAGATAGCAATCAGCCCCAGCATTTT
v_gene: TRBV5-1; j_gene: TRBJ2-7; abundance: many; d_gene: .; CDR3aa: CASSLTLTGASFYEQYF; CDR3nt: TGCGCCAGCAGCTTGACCCTTACCGGGGCTTCCTTCTACGAGCAGTACTTC
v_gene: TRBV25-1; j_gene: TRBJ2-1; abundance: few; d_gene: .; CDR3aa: CASSEWGVSTEQFF; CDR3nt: TGTGCCAGCAGTGAATGGGGGGTCAGTACTGAGCAGTTCTTC
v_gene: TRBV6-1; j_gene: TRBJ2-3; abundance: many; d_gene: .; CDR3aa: CASSEVRGGDTQYF; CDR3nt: TGTGCCAGCAGTGAAGTACGCGGAGGAGATACGCAGTATTTT
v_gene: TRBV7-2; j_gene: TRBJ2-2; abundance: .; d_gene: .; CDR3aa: CASSLFQSANTGELFF; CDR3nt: TGTGCCAGCAGTTTATTTCAGTCTGCGAACACCGGGGAGCTGTTTTTT
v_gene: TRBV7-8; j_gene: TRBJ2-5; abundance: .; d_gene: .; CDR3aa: CASSPRVETQYF; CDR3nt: TGTGCCAGCAGCCCACGGGTGGAGACCCAGTACTTC
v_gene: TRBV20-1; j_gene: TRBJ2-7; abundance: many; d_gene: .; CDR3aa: CSANRDTYEQYF; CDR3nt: TGCAGTGCCAACAGGGATACCTACGAGCAGTACTTC
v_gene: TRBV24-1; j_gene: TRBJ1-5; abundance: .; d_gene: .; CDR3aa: CATSGSSGVQPQHF; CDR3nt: TGTGCCACCAGTGGGTCTTCGGGGGTCCAGCCCCAGCATTTT
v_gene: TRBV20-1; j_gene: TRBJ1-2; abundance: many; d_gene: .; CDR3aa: CSARVSGGGGYTF; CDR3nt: TGCAGTGCCAGGGTATCGGGCGGGGGTGGCTACACCTTC
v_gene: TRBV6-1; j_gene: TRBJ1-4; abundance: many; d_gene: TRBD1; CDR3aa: CASRLQGATNEKLFF; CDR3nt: TGTGCCAGCAGACTACAGGGGGCGACTAATGAAAAACTGTTTTTT
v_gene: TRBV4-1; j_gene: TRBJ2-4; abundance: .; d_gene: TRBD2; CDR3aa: CASSPPGGWGNIQYF; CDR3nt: TGCGCCAGCAGCCCTCCCGGGGGGTGGGGAAACATTCAGTACTTC
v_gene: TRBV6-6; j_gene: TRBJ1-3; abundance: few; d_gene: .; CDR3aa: CASSYGDYSGNTIYF; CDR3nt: TGTGCCAGCAGTTACGGGGACTACTCTGGAAACACCATATATTTT
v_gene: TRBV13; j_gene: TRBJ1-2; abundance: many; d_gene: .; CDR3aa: CASSLGSVINYGYTF; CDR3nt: TGTGCCAGCAGCTTAGGATCAGTGATTAACTATGGCTACACCTTC
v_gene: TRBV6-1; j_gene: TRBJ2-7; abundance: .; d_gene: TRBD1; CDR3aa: CASSPTTGYSYEQYF; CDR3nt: TGTGCCAGCAGTCCGACGACAGGGTACTCCTACGAGCAGTACTTC
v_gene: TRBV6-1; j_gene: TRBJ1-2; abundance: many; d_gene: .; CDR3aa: CASSDEGNYGYTF; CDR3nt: TGTGCCAGCAGTGATGAAGGAAACTATGGCTACACCTTC
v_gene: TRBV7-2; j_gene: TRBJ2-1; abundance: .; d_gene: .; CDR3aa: CASSLGGPYNEQCF; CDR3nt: TGTGCCAGCAGCTTAGGGGGCCCTTACAATGAGCAGTGCTTC
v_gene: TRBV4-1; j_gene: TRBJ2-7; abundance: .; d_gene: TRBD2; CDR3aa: CASSHFPLAGSSYEQYF; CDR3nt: TGCGCCAGCAGCCATTTCCCCTTAGCGGGAAGCTCCTACGAGCAGTACTTC
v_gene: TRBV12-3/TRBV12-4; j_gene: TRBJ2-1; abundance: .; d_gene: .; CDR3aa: CASSQLGGPAYNEQFF; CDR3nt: TGTGCCAGCAGTCAACTCGGGGGGCCCGCCTACAATGAGCAGTTCTTC
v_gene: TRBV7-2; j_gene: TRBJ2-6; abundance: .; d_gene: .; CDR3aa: CASITQAGPSLFSGANVLTF; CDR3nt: TGTGCCAGCATCACCCAGGCGGGACCGAGTTTATTCTCTGGGGCCAACGTCCTGACTTTC
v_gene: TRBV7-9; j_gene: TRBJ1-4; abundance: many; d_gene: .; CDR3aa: CASSFGSEKLFF; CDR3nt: TGTGCCAGCAGCTTTGGGAGTGAAAAACTGTTTTTT
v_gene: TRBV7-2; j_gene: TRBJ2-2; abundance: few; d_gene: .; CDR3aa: CASSPRRGQRNTGELFF; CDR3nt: TGTGCCAGCAGCCCCCGGCGCGGACAGCGCAACACCGGGGAGCTGTTTTTT
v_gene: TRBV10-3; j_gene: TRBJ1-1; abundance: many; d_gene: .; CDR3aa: CAISDRNTEAFF; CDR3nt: TGTGCCATCTCGGACAGGAACACTGAAGCTTTCTTT
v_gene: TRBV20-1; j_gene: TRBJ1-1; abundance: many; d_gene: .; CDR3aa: CSARRGSNTEAFF; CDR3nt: TGCAGTGCTAGAAGGGGGTCGAACACTGAAGCTTTCTTT
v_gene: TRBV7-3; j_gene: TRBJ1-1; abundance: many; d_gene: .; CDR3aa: CASSLLRGVKVNTEAFF; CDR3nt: TGTGCCAGCAGCTTGTTAAGGGGGGTCAAAGTTAACACTGAAGCTTTCTTT